Each of the 6 T cell receptor beta chains below was sequenced from the same sample in a study of read filtering for tumor transcriptome and immune sequencing. The library was built from 400 to 500 ng RNA with molecular barcoded adaptors for alpha/delta and beta/gamma chains. TCRdb re-analysed the reads in MiXCR, keeping a single row per CDR3 protein. This table has about 90,000 distinct CDR3 sequences, 9% to 15% appearing once. Sequences were obtained from a population of CD138-negative cells sorted from bone marrow. The receptor source for this set is a donor at least 40 years old with multiple myeloma.

This clonotype appeared many times. V and J are TRBV20-1 and TRBJ2-3; no firm D call. The CDR3 sequence is 14 residues long. Looked up from germline, CDR1 is DFQATT and CDR2 is SNEGSKA (reference sequence). The V gene lost 3 bases and the J gene lost 0 bases, with 10 bases spanning the gap. The CDR3 DNA is TGCAGTGCTAGCGGCGCTAGGAGCACAGATACGCAGTATTTT. It translates to CSASGARSTDTQYF.

This clonotype occurred many times. For the CDR3, the DNA is TGCAGTGCTCAACTCCCGAACAACTATGGCTACACCTTC. This translates into CSAQLPNNYGYTF. The gene calls are TRBV20-1 and TRBJ1-2; D is undetermined. CDR1 is DFQATT and CDR2 is SNEGSKA in the germline V gene (reference sequence). This CDR3 has 13 residues. Trimming took off 5 bases at V and 2 bases at J, with 12 bases between the two ends.

This clonotype has just a few counts. This rearrangement joins TRBV10-3 to TRBJ2-2; D gene ambiguous. Germline values: CDR1 ENHRY, CDR2 SYGVKD. V shed 2 bases and J shed 1 base, with 8 bases lying between them. CDR3 length: 15 residues. CDR3 protein: CAISELRRNTGELFF. CDR3 DNA sequence: TGTGCCATCAGTGAGCTCCGGAGGAACACCGGGGAGCTGTTTTTT.

Concerning this clonotype: Without the conserved terminal phenylalanine or tryptophan, this CDR3 likely stems from a read error. The chain carries TRBV29-1 and TRBJ1-2, with a possible D match to TRBD1 (6 bases). The CDR3 has 14 amino acids. Germline V gives CDR1 SQVTM, CDR2 ANQGSEA. Deletions cut 4 bases from V and 4 bases from J, with 16 bases between. The CDR3 loop is CSVVVRDKAYGYTI. DNA of the CDR3: TGCAGCGTTGTAGTTAGGGACAAGGCCTATGGCTACACCATC.

There are many counts of this clonotype. The V and J genes are TRBV5-1 and TRBJ2-7, with D uncertain. Germline V gives CDR1 SGHRS, CDR2 YFSETQ. V gave up 4 bases and J gave up 4 bases, with 12 bases separating them. This CDR3 is 13 amino acids long. As DNA, the CDR3 is TGCGCCAGCAGCCGCTCATGGGATTACGAGCAGTACTTC. This sequence encodes CASSRSWDYEQYF.

This clonotype has more than one count but fewer than ten. Possible read error: a much larger clone is one base away. The chain is built from TRBV6-6 and TRBJ1-1; D not resolved. V lost 5 bases and J 0 bases, leaving 10 bases between the germline ends. CDR1 and CDR2 from the germline V gene are MNHNY and SVGAGI (reference sequence). The CDR3 is made up of 14 amino acids. The CDR3 coding sequence is TGTGCCAGCAGTATTCAGCGGCTGAACACTGAAGCTTTCTTT. As protein: CASSIQRLNTEAFF.